The sequence of this T cell receptor beta chain was determined in a study of T cells in Graves' hyperthyroidism and ophthalmopathy. This clonotype was found many times. The antigen is unknown. RNA transcripts were the template for amplifying TCR beta CDR3 regions. Initially, a first-round RT-PCR of the TCR CDR3 employed the HTBI primer set. Each CDR3 protein is one row after TCRdb ran MiXCR on the multiplex PCR reads. The sample holds about 600,000 distinct CDR3 sequences, approximately 15% seen once. The study's findings and limits: The model made its ophthalmopathy prediction, and onset followed a median approximately 6 months later. Researchers found most expanded thyroid clonotypes above 0.001 in blood as well.

Not enrolled were patients with uncontrolled infection, other autoimmune disease, pregnancy or lactation. The PBMCs were sourced from fresh peripheral blood (less than 11 ml). The CDR3 totals 15 residues. Germline V gene data show CDR1 as SGHTS and CDR2 as YDEGEE. V lost 0 bases and J lost 5; bases outside the gene matches: 2. Sequencing was performed on blood. The source is a woman between 35 and 50 years old with Graves' ophthalmopathy. J is TRBJ2-7 and V is TRBV5-8; TRBD2 aligns across 13 bases. The CDR3 DNA follows: TGTGCCAGCAGCTTGGGACTAGCGGGGGGAGACGAGCAGTACTTC. This sequence encodes CASSLGLAGGDEQYF.